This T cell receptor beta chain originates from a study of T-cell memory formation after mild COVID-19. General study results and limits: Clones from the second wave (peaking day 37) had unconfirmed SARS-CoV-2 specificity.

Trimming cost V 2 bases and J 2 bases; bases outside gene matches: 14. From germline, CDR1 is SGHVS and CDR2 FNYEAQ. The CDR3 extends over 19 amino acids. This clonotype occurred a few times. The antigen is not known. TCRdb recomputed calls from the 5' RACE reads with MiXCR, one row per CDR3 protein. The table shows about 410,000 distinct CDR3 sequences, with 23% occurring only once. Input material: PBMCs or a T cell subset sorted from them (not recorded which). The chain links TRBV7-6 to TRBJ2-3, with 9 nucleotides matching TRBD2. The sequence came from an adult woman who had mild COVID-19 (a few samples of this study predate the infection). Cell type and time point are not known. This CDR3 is CASSLPLGLAALSTDTQYF. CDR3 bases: TGTGCCAGCAGCTTACCTTTGGGACTAGCCGCCCTTTCCACAGATACGCAGTATTTT.